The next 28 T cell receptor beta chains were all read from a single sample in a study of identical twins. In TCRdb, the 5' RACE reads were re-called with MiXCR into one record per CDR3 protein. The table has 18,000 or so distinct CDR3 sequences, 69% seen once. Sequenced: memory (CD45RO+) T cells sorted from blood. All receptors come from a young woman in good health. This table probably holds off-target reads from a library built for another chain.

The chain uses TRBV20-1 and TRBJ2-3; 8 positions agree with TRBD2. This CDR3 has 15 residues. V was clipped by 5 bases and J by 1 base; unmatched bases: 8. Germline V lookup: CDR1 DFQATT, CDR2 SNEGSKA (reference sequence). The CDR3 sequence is CSAAPSTSGTDTQYF. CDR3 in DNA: TGCAGTGCTGCCCCCTCGACTAGCGGCACAGATACGCAGTATTTT.

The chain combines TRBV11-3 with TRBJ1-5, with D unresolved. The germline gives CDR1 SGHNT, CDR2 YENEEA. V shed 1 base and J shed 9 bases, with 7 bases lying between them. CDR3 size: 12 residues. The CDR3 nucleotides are TGTGCCAGCAGCTTAGCGGATCGGCCCCAGCATTTT. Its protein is CASSLADRPQHF.

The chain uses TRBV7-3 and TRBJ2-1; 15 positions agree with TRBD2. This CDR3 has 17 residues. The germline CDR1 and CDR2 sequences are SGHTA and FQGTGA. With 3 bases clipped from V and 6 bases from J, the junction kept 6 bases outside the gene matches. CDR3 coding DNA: TGTGCCAGCAGCTTCATGGGACTAGCGGGAGGCCCCAATGAGCAGTTCTTC. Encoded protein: CASSFMGLAGGPNEQFF.

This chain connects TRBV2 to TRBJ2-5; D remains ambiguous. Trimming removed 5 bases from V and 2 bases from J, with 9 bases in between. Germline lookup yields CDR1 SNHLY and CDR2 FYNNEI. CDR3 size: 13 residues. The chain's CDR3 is CASSWAEQETQYF. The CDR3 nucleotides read TGTGCCAGCAGTTGGGCGGAACAAGAGACCCAGTACTTC. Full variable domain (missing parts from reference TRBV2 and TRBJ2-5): EPEVTQTPSHQVTQMGQEVILRCVPISNHLYFYWYRQILGQKVEFLVSFYNNEISEKSEIFDDQFSVERPDGSNFTLKIRSTKLEDSAMYFCASSWAEQETQYFGPGTRLLVL.

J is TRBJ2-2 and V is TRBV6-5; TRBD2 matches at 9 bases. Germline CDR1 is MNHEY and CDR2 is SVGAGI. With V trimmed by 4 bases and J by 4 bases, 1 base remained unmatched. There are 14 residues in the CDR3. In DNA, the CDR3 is TGTGCCAGCAGTTCTAGCGGGACCACCGGGGAGCTGTTTTTT. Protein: CASSSSGTTGELFF.

The CDR3 coding sequence is TGTGCCAGCAAGACCGAACACGGCTTGAACACTGAAGCTTTCTTT. Translation: CASKTEHGLNTEAFF. V and J are TRBV6-1 and TRBJ1-1; D is ambiguous. This CDR3 contains 15 residues. Deletions cut 7 bases from V and 0 bases from J, with 15 bases between. CDR1 MNHNS and CDR2 SASEGT come from the germline V gene.

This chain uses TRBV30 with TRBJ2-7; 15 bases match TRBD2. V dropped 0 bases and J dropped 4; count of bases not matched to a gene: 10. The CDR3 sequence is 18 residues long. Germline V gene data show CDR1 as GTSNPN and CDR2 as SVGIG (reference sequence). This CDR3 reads CAWSVGPGLAGGRYEQYF. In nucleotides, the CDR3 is TGTGCCTGGAGTGTTGGACCCGGACTAGCGGGAGGGAGGTACGAGCAGTACTTC.

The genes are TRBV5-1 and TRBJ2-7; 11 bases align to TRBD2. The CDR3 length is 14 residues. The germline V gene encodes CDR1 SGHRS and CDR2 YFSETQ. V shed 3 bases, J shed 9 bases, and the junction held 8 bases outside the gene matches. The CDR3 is CASSSNLAGGVQYF. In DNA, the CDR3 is TGCGCCAGCAGCTCCAACCTAGCGGGAGGTGTGCAGTACTTC. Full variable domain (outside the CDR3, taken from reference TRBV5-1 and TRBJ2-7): KAGVTQTPRYLIKTRGQQVTLSCSPISGHRSVSWYQQTPGQGLQFLFEYFSETQRNKGNFPGRFSGRQFSNSRSEMNVSTLELGDSALYLCASSSNLAGGVQYFGPGTRLTVT.

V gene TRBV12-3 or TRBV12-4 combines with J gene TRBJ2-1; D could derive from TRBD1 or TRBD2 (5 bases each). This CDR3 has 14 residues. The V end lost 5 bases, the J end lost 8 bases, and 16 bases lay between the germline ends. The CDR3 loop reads CASSRGNNWDEQFF. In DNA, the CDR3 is TGTGCCAGCAGTCGGGGCAACAATTGGGATGAGCAGTTCTTC.

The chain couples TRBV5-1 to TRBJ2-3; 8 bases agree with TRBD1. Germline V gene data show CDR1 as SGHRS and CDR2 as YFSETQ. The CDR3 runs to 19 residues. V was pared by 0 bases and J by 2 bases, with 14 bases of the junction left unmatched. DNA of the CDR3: TGCGCCAGCAGCTTGGCTCAGGGGGCCTACCGGCCCTTCACAGATACGCAGTATTTT. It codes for CASSLAQGAYRPFTDTQYF.

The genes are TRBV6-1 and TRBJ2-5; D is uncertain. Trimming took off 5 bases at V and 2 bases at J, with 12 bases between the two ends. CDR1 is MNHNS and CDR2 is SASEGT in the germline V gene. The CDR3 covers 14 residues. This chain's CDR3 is CASSPRPAQETQYF. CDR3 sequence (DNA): TGTGCCAGCAGTCCCCGACCCGCACAAGAGACCCAGTACTTC.

The CDR3 DNA sequence: TGTGCCAGCTCAAAGCAAATGGACGAGACCCAGTACTTC. This gives the protein CASSKQMDETQYF. The chain couples TRBV18 to TRBJ2-5; no clear D. The CDR3 has 13 amino acids. Germline V gene lookup returns CDR1 KGHSH and CDR2 LQKENI. V dropped 5 bases and J dropped 5 bases, with 12 bases sitting between them.

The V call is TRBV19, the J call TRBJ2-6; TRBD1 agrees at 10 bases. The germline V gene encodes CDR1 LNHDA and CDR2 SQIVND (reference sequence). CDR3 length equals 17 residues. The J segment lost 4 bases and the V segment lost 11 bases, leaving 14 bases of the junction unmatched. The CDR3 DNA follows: TGTGCCTCCAGGGAGCGACAGGGGGCGCGGGGGGCCAACGTCCTGACTTTC. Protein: CASRERQGARGANVLTF.

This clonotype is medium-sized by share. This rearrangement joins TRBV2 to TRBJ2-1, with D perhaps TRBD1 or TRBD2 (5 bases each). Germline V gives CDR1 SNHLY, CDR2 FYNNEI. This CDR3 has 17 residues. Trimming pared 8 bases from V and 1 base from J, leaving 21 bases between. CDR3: CASRWGPGRLSYNEQFF. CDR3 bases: TGTGCCAGCCGCTGGGGACCCGGCAGACTATCCTACAATGAGCAGTTCTTC.

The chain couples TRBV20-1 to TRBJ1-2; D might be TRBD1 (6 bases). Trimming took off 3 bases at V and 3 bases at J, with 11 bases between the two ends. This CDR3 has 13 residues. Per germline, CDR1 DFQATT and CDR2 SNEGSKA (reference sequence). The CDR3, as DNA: TGCAGTGCTAGCAAACAGGGTGACTATGGCTACACCTTC. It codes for CSASKQGDYGYTF.

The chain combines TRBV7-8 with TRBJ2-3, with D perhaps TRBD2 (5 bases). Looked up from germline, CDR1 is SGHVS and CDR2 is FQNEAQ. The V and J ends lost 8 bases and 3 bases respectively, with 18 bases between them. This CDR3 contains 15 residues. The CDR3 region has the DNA TGTGCCAGCCACCAGAAGCGGAGCGCTACAGATACGCAGTATTTT. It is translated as CASHQKRSATDTQYF.

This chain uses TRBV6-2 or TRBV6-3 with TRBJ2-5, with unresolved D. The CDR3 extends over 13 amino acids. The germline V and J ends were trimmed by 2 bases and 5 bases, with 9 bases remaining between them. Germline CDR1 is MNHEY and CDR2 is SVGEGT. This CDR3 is CASSYGRRETQYF. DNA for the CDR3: TGTGCCAGCAGTTACGGAAGAAGGGAGACCCAGTACTTC.

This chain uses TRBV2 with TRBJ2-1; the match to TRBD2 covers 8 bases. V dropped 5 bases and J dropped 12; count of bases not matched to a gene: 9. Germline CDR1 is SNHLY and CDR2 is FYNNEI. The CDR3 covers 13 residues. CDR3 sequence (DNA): TGTGCCAGCAGTATACTAGCGGCCCAGGGGCAGTTCTTC. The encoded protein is CASSILAAQGQFF.

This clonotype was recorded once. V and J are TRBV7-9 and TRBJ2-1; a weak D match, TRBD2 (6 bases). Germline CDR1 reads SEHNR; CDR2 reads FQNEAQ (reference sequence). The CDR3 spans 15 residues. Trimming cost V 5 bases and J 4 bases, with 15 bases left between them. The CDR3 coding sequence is TGTGCCAGCAGCCCTCAGGGACTTCGGTACAATGAGCAGTTCTTC. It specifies CASSPQGLRYNEQFF. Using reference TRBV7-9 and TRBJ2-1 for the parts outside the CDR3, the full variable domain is DTGVSQNPRHKITKRGQNVTFRCDPISEHNRLYWYRQTLGQGPEFLTYFQNEAQLEKSRLLSDRFSAERPKGSFSTLEIQRTEQGDSAMYLCASSPQGLRYNEQFFGPGTRLTVL.

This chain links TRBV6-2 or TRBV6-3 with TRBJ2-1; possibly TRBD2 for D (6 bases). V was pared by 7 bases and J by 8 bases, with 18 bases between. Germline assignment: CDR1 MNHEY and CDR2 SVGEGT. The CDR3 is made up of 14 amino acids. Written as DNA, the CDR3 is TGTGCCAGCAAGCGCGGGACCCCCACCGATGAGCAGTTCTTC. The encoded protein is CASKRGTPTDEQFF.

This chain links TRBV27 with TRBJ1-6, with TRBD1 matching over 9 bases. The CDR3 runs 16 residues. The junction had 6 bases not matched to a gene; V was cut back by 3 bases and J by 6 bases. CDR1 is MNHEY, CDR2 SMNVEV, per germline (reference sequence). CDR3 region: CASSFGQGRINSPLHF. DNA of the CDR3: TGTGCCAGCAGTTTCGGACAGGGGCGGATTAATTCACCCCTCCACTTT.

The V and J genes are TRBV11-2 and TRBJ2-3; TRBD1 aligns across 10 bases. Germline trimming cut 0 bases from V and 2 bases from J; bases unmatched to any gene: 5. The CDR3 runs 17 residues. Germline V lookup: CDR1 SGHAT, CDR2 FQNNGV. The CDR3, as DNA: TGTGCCAGCAGCTTAGAGGACAGGGGGATACCCACAGATACGCAGTATTTT. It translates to CASSLEDRGIPTDTQYF.

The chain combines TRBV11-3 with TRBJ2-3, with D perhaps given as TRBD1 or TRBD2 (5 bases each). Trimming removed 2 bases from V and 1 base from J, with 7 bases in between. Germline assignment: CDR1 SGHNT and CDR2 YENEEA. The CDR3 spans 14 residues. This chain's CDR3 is CASSLRGGTDTQYF. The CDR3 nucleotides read TGTGCCAGCAGCTTACGAGGGGGCACAGATACGCAGTATTTT.

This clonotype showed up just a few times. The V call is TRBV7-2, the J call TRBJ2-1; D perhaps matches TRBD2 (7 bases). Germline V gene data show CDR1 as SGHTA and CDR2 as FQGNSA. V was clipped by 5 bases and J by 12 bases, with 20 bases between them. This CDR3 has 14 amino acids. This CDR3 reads CASSPFRGEGRQFF. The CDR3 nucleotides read TGTGCCAGCAGCCCCTTTAGGGGGGAGGGCCGGCAGTTCTTC. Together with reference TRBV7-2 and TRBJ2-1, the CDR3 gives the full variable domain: GAGVSQSPSNKVTEKGKDVELRCDPISGHTALYWYRQSLGQGLEFLIYFQGNSAPDKSGLPSDRFSAERTGGSVSTLTIQRTQQEDSAVYLCASSPFRGEGRQFFGPGTRLTVL.

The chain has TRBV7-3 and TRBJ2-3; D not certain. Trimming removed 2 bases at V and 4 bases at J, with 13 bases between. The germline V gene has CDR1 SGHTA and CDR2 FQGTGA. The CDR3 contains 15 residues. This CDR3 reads CASSLGLHGADTQYF. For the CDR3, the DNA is TGTGCCAGCAGCTTAGGTCTACATGGGGCAGATACGCAGTATTTT.

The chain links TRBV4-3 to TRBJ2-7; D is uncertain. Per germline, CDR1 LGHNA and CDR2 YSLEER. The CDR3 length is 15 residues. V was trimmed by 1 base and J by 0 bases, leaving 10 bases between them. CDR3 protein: CASSQGLTNSYEQYF. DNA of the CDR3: TGCGCCAGCAGCCAAGGTCTCACAAACTCCTACGAGCAGTACTTC.

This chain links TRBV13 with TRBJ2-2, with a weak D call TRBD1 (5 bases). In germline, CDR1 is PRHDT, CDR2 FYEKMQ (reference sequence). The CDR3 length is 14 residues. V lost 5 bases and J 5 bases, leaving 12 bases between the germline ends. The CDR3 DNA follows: TGTGCCAGCAGCCCCAGGGTGTGGACCGGGGAGCTGTTTTTT. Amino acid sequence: CASSPRVWTGELFF.

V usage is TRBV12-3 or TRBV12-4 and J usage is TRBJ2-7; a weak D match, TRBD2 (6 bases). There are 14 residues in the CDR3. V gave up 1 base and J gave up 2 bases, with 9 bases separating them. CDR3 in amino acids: CASSLEGGPYEQYF. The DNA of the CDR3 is TGTGCCAGCAGTTTAGAGGGAGGCCCCTACGAGCAGTACTTC.